These T cell receptor beta chains were read from a single sample in a study of human T cells and chemical hapten exposure. Each CDR3 protein gets one entry after TCRdb re-called the RACE reads with MiXCR. Among some 90,000 distinct CDR3 sequences listed, around 7.9% were seen once. The sequences come from whole blood, collected in connection with sensitization to the hapten diphenylcyclopropenone (DPC). The receptors originated from a man in his forties with alopecia areata. Some clones in this sample may be carry-over from other donors' samples. Both conserved end residues are part of each CDR3. Fields, in order: J gene, CDR3 length, D gene, clone size, V gene, CDR3 protein, CDR3 DNA. D genes are given only for firm matches. A clone size is listed for some rows: how often the clone was seen (once, few, many), or a class if it is expanded.

TRBJ2-3,15,TRBD2,.,TRBV5-1,CASIGTSGSTDTQYF,TGCGCCAGCATAGGGACTAGCGGTAGCACAGATACGCAGTATTTT
TRBJ2-5,15,.,.,TRBV15,CATSRDHQALETQYF,TGTGCCACCAGCAGAGATCACCAGGCCCTGGAGACCCAGTACTTC
TRBJ2-1,17,TRBD2,few,TRBV28,CASSTIRREGNYNEQFF,TGTGCCAGCAGTACAATCAGACGGGAGGGCAATTACAATGAGCAGTTCTTC
TRBJ2-5,13,.,few,TRBV29-1,CSVERADQETQYF,TGCAGCGTTGAACGGGCAGACCAAGAGACCCAGTACTTC
TRBJ2-3,13,.,.,TRBV7-3,CASSVDYTDTQYF,TGTGCCAGCAGCGTCGACTACACAGATACGCAGTATTTT
TRBJ1-3,17,.,many,TRBV13,CASSLTISAGSGNTIYF,TGTGCCAGCAGCTTAACGATATCGGCGGGCTCTGGAAACACCATATATTTT
TRBJ2-5,12,.,.,TRBV10-3,CAISPHGETQYF,TGTGCCATCAGTCCCCATGGCGAGACCCAGTACTTC
TRBJ2-5,16,TRBD2,many,TRBV5-1,CASSLEVGGSLETQYF,TGCGCCAGCAGCTTGGAAGTAGGCGGGAGTTTAGAGACCCAGTACTTC
TRBJ1-5,15,.,few,TRBV19,CASSIVPDSNQPQHF,TGTGCCAGTAGTATAGTTCCGGATAGCAATCAGCCCCAGCATTTT
TRBJ2-2,16,.,many,TRBV20-1,CSASPGGGRGTGELFF,TGCAGTGCTAGTCCAGGGGGAGGACGAGGCACCGGGGAGCTGTTTTTT
TRBJ2-3,15,TRBD2,many,TRBV7-2,CASSLAGGPADTQYF,TGTGCCAGCAGCTTAGCGGGAGGGCCAGCAGATACGCAGTATTTT
TRBJ2-1,13,.,few,TRBV5-4,CASSPRSQNEQFF,TGTGCCAGCAGCCCGCGGAGCCAAAATGAGCAGTTCTTC
TRBJ2-7,15,TRBD1,.,TRBV4-3,CASSPNRDRLDEQYF,TGCGCCAGCAGCCCGAATCGGGACAGGTTGGACGAGCAGTACTTC
TRBJ2-1,18,TRBD2,.,TRBV28,CASNSPAGTSGRGNEQFF,TGTGCCAGCAACTCGCCGGCCGGGACTAGCGGGAGGGGAAATGAGCAGTTCTTC
TRBJ2-3,16,TRBD1,.,TRBV24-1,CATSDSTGAYTDTQYF,TGTGCCACCAGTGATTCGACAGGGGCCTACACAGATACGCAGTATTTT
TRBJ1-1,12,.,many,TRBV29-1,CSSGWVGTEAFF,TGCAGTTCCGGTTGGGTTGGGACTGAAGCTTTCTTT
TRBJ1-2,15,TRBD1,many,TRBV6-5,CASRRRQGLDYGYTF,TGTGCCAGCAGACGAAGACAGGGGCTGGACTATGGCTACACCTTC
TRBJ2-7,14,.,.,TRBV11-2,CASSPPRRPYEQYF,TGTGCCAGCAGCCCGCCACGGAGGCCGTACGAGCAGTACTTC
TRBJ2-5,14,.,few,TRBV20-1,CSASKQEVQETQYF,TGCAGTGCTAGTAAACAGGAGGTCCAAGAGACCCAGTACTTC
TRBJ1-2,13,.,few,TRBV5-8,CASSRNINYGYTF,TGTGCCAGCAGCCGCAATATTAACTATGGCTACACCTTC
TRBJ1-6,14,.,few,TRBV19,CASRAQGYNSPLHF,TGTGCCAGTAGGGCACAGGGTTATAATTCACCCCTCCACTTT
TRBJ1-1,13,.,few,TRBV6-1,CASSVRVDTEAFF,TGTGCCAGCAGTGTACGGGTTGACACTGAAGCTTTCTTT
TRBJ2-6,18,.,.,TRBV4-3,CASSQEGDTRSGANVLTF,TGCGCCAGCAGCCAAGAGGGCGACACTCGCTCTGGGGCCAACGTCCTGACTTTC
TRBJ2-7,14,TRBD1,.,TRBV30,CAWSTGTGPLEQYF,TGTGCCTGGTCAACCGGGACAGGGCCCCTCGAGCAGTACTTC
TRBJ2-5,14,TRBD1,.,TRBV9,CASSVATGAETQYF,TGTGCCAGCAGCGTAGCTACAGGGGCAGAGACCCAGTACTTC
TRBJ1-1,12,.,few,TRBV6-2/TRBV6-3,CASTNTNTEAFF,TGTGCCAGCACCAACACGAACACTGAAGCTTTCTTT
TRBJ2-1,13,.,.,TRBV7-9,CASSEGVYNEQFF,TGTGCCAGCAGCGAGGGGGTCTACAATGAGCAGTTCTTC
TRBJ2-1,13,.,.,TRBV2,CDSSRDSYNEQFF,TGTGACAGCAGTCGGGACTCTTACAATGAGCAGTTCTTC
TRBJ1-5,14,.,.,TRBV7-2,CTSSYVGGRQPQHF,TGTACCAGCAGCTACGTGGGGGGCCGGCAGCCCCAGCATTTT
TRBJ2-7,16,.,.,TRBV10-3,CAISTGPGAGRSEQYF,TGTGCCATCAGTACAGGGCCCGGGGCGGGAAGGAGCGAGCAGTACTTC
TRBJ2-7,15,TRBD1,many,TRBV28,CASSLPGQGTHEQYF,TGTGCCAGCAGTCTCCCCGGACAGGGGACCCACGAGCAGTACTTC
TRBJ2-5,15,.,many,TRBV6-5,CASSSVGRWEETQYF,TGTGCCAGCAGTTCCGTCGGGAGATGGGAGGAGACCCAGTACTTC
TRBJ1-4,12,.,few,TRBV11-2,CASSVNSEKLFF,TGTGCCAGCAGCGTAAACAGCGAAAAACTGTTTTTT
TRBJ1-1,14,.,few,TRBV20-1,CSAREEGRGTEAFF,TGCAGTGCTAGAGAGGAGGGGAGGGGCACTGAAGCTTTCTTT
TRBJ2-2,15,TRBD2,many,TRBV2,CASSYLAGDTGELFF,TGTGCCAGCAGTTACCTAGCGGGAGACACCGGGGAGCTGTTTTTT
TRBJ2-3,15,TRBD2,few,TRBV29-1,CSGQTSGPSTDTQYF,TGCAGCGGGCAAACTAGCGGGCCTAGCACAGATACGCAGTATTTT
TRBJ2-3,12,.,many,TRBV29-1,CSVGGLTDTQYF,TGCAGCGTTGGGGGGCTCACAGATACGCAGTATTTT
TRBJ1-6,16,TRBD1,few,TRBV28,CASRAGDRGSNSPLHF,TGTGCCAGCAGGGCGGGGGACAGGGGATCGAATTCACCCCTCCACTTT
TRBJ2-5,13,.,many,TRBV20-1,CSARDQVALTQYF,TGCAGTGCTAGAGATCAAGTTGCCTTGACCCAGTACTTC
TRBJ2-7,14,TRBD2,many,TRBV29-1,CSVVTSGTSYEQYF,TGCAGCGTTGTGACTAGCGGGACCTCCTACGAGCAGTACTTC
TRBJ1-1,15,.,many,TRBV10-3,CAISLRGRGSTEAFF,TGTGCCATCAGTCTCCGGGGGAGGGGGAGCACTGAAGCTTTCTTT
TRBJ2-1,11,.,many,TRBV7-2,CASSLDTEQFF,TGTGCCAGCAGCTTAGATACTGAGCAGTTCTTC
TRBJ2-4,15,TRBD2,.,TRBV7-9,CASSLGGGRRNIQYF,TGTGCCAGCAGCTTAGGAGGCGGGAGAAGGAACATTCAGTACTTC
TRBJ2-3,16,.,few,TRBV15,CATSRGLIGSSDTQYF,TGTGCCACCAGCAGAGGATTGATAGGCAGCTCAGATACGCAGTATTTT
TRBJ1-5,14,TRBD1,.,TRBV5-1,CASSPTGFNQPQHF,TGCGCCAGCAGCCCGACAGGGTTTAATCAGCCCCAGCATTTT
TRBJ2-3,14,.,.,TRBV10-3,CAIRGDSSTDTQYF,TGTGCCATCAGGGGGGACTCAAGCACAGATACGCAGTATTTT
TRBJ2-1,20,TRBD2,few,TRBV7-6,CASSLRGLAGGPQTYNEQFF,TGTGCCAGCAGCTTAAGAGGGCTAGCGGGAGGACCGCAGACCTACAATGAGCAGTTCTTC
TRBJ2-3,17,TRBD2,.,TRBV7-9,CATLGLAGPLTTDTQYF,TGTGCCACCCTGGGACTAGCGGGACCATTAACCACAGATACGCAGTATTTT
TRBJ2-1,16,TRBD2,.,TRBV20-1,CSVEGSGRETYNEQFF,TGCAGTGTAGAGGGCTCCGGGCGGGAGACCTACAATGAGCAGTTCTTC
TRBJ2-2,15,.,.,TRBV20-1,CSARDLRLHTGELFF,TGCAGTGCTAGAGATTTGAGACTCCACACCGGGGAGCTGTTTTTT
TRBJ1-5,14,.,many,TRBV16,CASSQGGGNQPQHF,TGTGCCAGCAGCCAAGGGGGAGGGAACCAGCCCCAGCATTTT
TRBJ1-6,12,.,many,TRBV28,CASSLSNSPLHF,TGTGCCAGCAGTTTAAGCAATTCACCCCTCCACTTT
TRBJ1-6,15,.,many,TRBV12-3/TRBV12-4,CASTFAGRYNSPLHF,TGTGCCAGCACCTTCGCAGGGCGCTATAATTCACCCCTCCACTTT
TRBJ2-5,17,TRBD1,few,TRBV6-5,CASSYSRDRGLLETQYF,TGTGCCAGCAGTTACTCGAGGGACAGGGGGCTCTTGGAGACCCAGTACTTC
TRBJ2-3,15,TRBD1,many,TRBV20-1,CSATPGQGATDTQYF,TGCAGTGCGACCCCCGGACAGGGGGCCACAGATACGCAGTATTTT
TRBJ2-1,17,TRBD1,few,TRBV30,CAWSKYNRDRGSNEQFF,TGTGCCTGGAGTAAATATAACCGGGACAGGGGATCCAATGAGCAGTTCTTC
TRBJ1-2,14,TRBD1,few,TRBV28,CASSSGGMVYGYTF,TGTGCCAGCAGTTCAGGGGGCATGGTCTATGGCTACACCTTC
TRBJ2-2,15,TRBD1,many,TRBV29-1,CSVEELTGVAGELFF,TGCAGCGTTGAAGAGCTGACAGGGGTTGCCGGGGAGCTGTTTTTT
TRBJ1-1,16,TRBD1,few,TRBV4-3,CASSQGSDREVGEAFF,TGCGCCAGCAGCCAAGGCTCGGACAGGGAAGTCGGCGAAGCTTTCTTT